Shown below are 28 T cell receptor beta chains from a single sample sequenced in a study of T cell responses to AZD1222 COVID-19 vaccine. This table comes from immunoSEQ multiplex PCR, and its TCRdb copy is limited to in-frame clones, with some not included. The repertoire holds over 95,000 clones, with 87% as singletons. The material sequenced was peripheral blood, taken on day 0 of AZD1222 vaccination. These receptors were taken from an adult in good health.

The chain has TRBV4-3 and TRBJ2-1; no firm D call. Trimming took off 4 bases at V and 2 bases at J, with 15 bases between the two ends. The germline V gene has CDR1 LGHNA and CDR2 YSLEER. The CDR3 contains 16 residues. The CDR3 nucleotides are TGCGCCAGCAGCCTCGTGGCACAATCACCCTACAATGAGCAGTTCTTC. Translating gives CASSLVAQSPYNEQFF.

The chain is built from TRBV6-5 and TRBJ1-5, with 7 positions matching TRBD1. Trimming took 6 bases from V and 6 from J; bases not matched to a gene: 8. The CDR3 has 14 amino acids. Germline V gene lookup returns CDR1 MNHEY and CDR2 SVGAGI. CDR3 in DNA: TGTGCCAGCAGCCCAGGCAGGGGGACTCAGCCCCAGCATTTT. Its protein product is CASSPGRGTQPQHF.

The chain joins TRBV10-3 to TRBJ1-1; 8 bases agree with TRBD1. This CDR3 has 16 amino acids. Germline V lookup: CDR1 ENHRY, CDR2 SYGVKD. With V trimmed by 6 bases and J by 4 bases, 13 bases remained unmatched. Here the CDR3 reads CAISPGQGQGTTEAFF. The CDR3 DNA is TGTGCCATCAGCCCTGGACAGGGCCAAGGGACCACTGAAGCTTTCTTT.

The chain couples TRBV10-3 to TRBJ1-1, with D perhaps matching TRBD1 (6 bases). CDR1 and CDR2 from the germline V gene are ENHRY and SYGVKD. The CDR3 runs to 12 residues. V lost 5 bases, J lost 8 bases, and 12 bases lay in between. The CDR3 loop reads CAISRYREEAFF. The DNA for the CDR3 is TGTGCCATCAGTAGATACAGGGAAGAAGCTTTCTTT.

The CDR3 nucleotides read TGTGCCAGCATCCACGGGCACAGGGGGCATTATGGCTACACCTTC. It is translated as CASIHGHRGHYGYTF. V usage is TRBV6-5 and J usage is TRBJ1-2; 9 bases match TRBD1. The CDR3 is 15 amino acids. Germline V gives CDR1 MNHEY, CDR2 SVGAGI. Unmatched junction bases numbered 11, after V lost 7 bases and J lost 5 bases.

The V call is TRBV7-8, the J call TRBJ1-5; D gene unclear. Germline CDR1 reads SGHVS; CDR2 reads FQNEAQ. The CDR3 contains 15 residues. V was trimmed by 2 bases and J by 3 bases, leaving 11 bases between them. Here the CDR3 DNA reads TGTGCCAGCAGCTTAAATGCAGCCTTCAATCAGCCCCAGCATTTT. Amino acid sequence: CASSLNAAFNQPQHF.

The chain combines TRBV7-9 with TRBJ1-1, with 9 bases that match TRBD1. The germline CDR1 and CDR2 sequences are SEHNR and FQNEAQ (reference sequence). The CDR3 length is 15 residues. The ends lost 2 bases at V and 4 bases at J; junction bases unmatched: 5. The CDR3 region has the DNA TGTGCCAGCAGCTTAAGACAGGGGGTCGTCACTGAAGCTTTCTTT. Amino acids: CASSLRQGVVTEAFF.

The genes are TRBV7-2 and TRBJ2-5, with D perhaps matching TRBD2 (5 bases). This CDR3 region has 14 residues. Looked up from germline, CDR1 is SGHTA and CDR2 is FQGNSA. The V end was cut by 5 bases, the J end by 4 bases, with 14 bases between. CDR3 bases: TGTGCCAGCAGCACGAATCTGGGAGCAGAGACCCAGTACTTC. It encodes CASSTNLGAETQYF.

This clone has more than one count but fewer than ten. The chain carries TRBV2 and TRBJ2-3, with D hard to call. This CDR3 contains 13 residues. V dropped 4 bases and J dropped 1 base, with 6 bases sitting between them. The germline V gene has CDR1 SNHLY and CDR2 FYNNEI. The CDR3 DNA reads TGTGCCAGCAGTGGAGAGGGCACAGATACGCAGTATTTT. It translates to CASSGEGTDTQYF.

The chain is built from TRBV19 and TRBJ1-1; the D gene is possibly TRBD1 (5 bases). V lost 0 bases, J lost 0 bases, and 8 bases lay in between. There are 15 residues in the CDR3. Per the germline V gene, CDR1 is LNHDA and CDR2 is SQIVND (reference sequence). Here the CDR3 DNA reads TGTGCCAGTAGTATAGAAGGGGCTATGAACACTGAAGCTTTCTTT. Protein product: CASSIEGAMNTEAFF.

The rearrangement uses TRBV6-1 and TRBJ2-5, with TRBD1 as a possible D gene (5 bases). The CDR3 consists of 15 residues. Per germline, CDR1 MNHNS and CDR2 SASEGT. The germline V and J ends were trimmed by 2 bases and 2 bases, with 12 bases remaining between them. The CDR3 reads CASSEIPDRQETQYF. As DNA, the CDR3 is TGTGCCAGCAGTGAAATCCCCGACAGACAAGAGACCCAGTACTTC.

The J gene is TRBJ2-2, the V gene TRBV27, with 8 bases matching TRBD2. Looked up from germline, CDR1 is MNHEY and CDR2 is SMNVEV (reference sequence). This CDR3 has 15 residues. The V gene end was trimmed by 5 bases and the J gene end by 3 bases; junction bases not matched to a gene: 5. As DNA, the CDR3 is TGTGCCAGCAGTCCCGGGGGGGCCGACACCGGGGAGCTGTTTTTT. Its translation is CASSPGGADTGELFF.

This clone was observed once. Its ends do not fully match the called genes, so a read error is possible. CDR3 protein: CASSLAGLGQTLGYTF. The CDR3 DNA is TGTGCCAGCAGCTTGGCCGGCCTGGGACAGACGCTTGGCTACACCTTC. The chain has TRBV5-1 and TRBJ1-2, with 7 nucleotides matching TRBD1. Germline lookup yields CDR1 SGHRS and CDR2 YFSETQ. This CDR3 contains 16 residues.

This CDR3 is CASSSEGGTTEAFF. CDR3 nucleotides: TGTGCCAGCAGCTCCGAAGGTGGGACCACTGAAGCTTTCTTT. This chain uses TRBV13 with TRBJ1-1; perhaps TRBD1 as D (5 bases). This CDR3 spans 14 amino acids. Germline values: CDR1 PRHDT, CDR2 FYEKMQ (reference sequence). With 4 bases removed from V and 4 bases from J, the gap between germline ends came to 13 bases.

The DNA for the CDR3 is TGTGCCAGCAGCTTAGGACAAATACAAGAGACCCAGTACTTC. This encodes CASSLGQIQETQYF. V usage is TRBV11-3 and J usage is TRBJ2-5; no reliable D call. Trimming took off 1 base at V and 2 bases at J, with 8 bases between the two ends. The CDR3 has 14 residues. Per germline, CDR1 SGHNT and CDR2 YENEEA.

CDR3 region: CASSRGEGYQPQHF. CDR3 DNA sequence: TGTGCCAGCAGCCGGGGGGAGGGCTATCAGCCCCAGCATTTT. This chain connects TRBV2 to TRBJ1-5; a weak D match, TRBD1 (5 bases). This CDR3 comprises 14 residues. V was clipped by 6 bases and J by 5 bases, with 14 bases between them. CDR1 is SNHLY, CDR2 FYNNEI, per germline.

The CDR3 region has the DNA TGTGCCAGCTCACCGACAGGGGGAAATTTATATGGCTACACCTTC. Translated: CASSPTGGNLYGYTF. The chain combines TRBV18 with TRBJ1-2, with TRBD1 matching 9 bases. The CDR3 has 15 amino acids. From germline, CDR1 is KGHSH and CDR2 LQKENI. J lost 5 bases, V lost 3 bases, and 7 bases had no gene match.

Points on this clone: At one end the junction does not follow the germline gene, possibly because of a read error. This rearrangement joins TRBV5-1 to TRBJ1-5; D is ambiguous. Germline CDR1 reads SGHRS; CDR2 reads YFSETQ. The CDR3 runs to 13 residues. This CDR3 reads CASSLDSLQPQHF. CDR3 nucleotides: TGTGCCAGCAGCTTAGACTCGCTCCAGCCCCAGCATTTT.

The CDR3 loop is CASSPGTGRFSPLHF. CDR3 DNA: TGTGCCAGCAGTCCAGGGACAGGGCGGTTTTCACCCCTCCACTTT. This sequence joins TRBV6-2 or TRBV6-3 and TRBJ1-6; 9 bases match TRBD1. V lost 5 bases, J lost 9 bases, and 8 bases stayed unmatched. The CDR3 totals 15 residues. Germline CDR1 reads MNHEY; CDR2 reads SVGEGT.

The chain has TRBV2 and TRBJ1-3; D remains ambiguous. There are 15 residues in the CDR3. V was pared by 2 bases and J by 0 bases, with 8 bases between. The germline gives CDR1 SNHLY, CDR2 FYNNEI. The CDR3 reads CASSENGNSGNTIYF. CDR3 DNA sequence: TGTGCCAGCAGTGAAAACGGCAACTCTGGAAACACCATATATTTT.

V and J are TRBV24-1 and TRBJ1-1; D gene uncertain. Between the trimmed V and J ends, which lost 4 bases and 1 base, there was a span of 12 bases. Germline V CDR1 and CDR2: KGHDR, SFDVKD. The CDR3 has 15 residues. CDR3 nucleotide sequence: TGTGCCACCAGTGAAGGCAGTATCCCGAACACTGAAGCTTTCTTT. This gives the protein CATSEGSIPNTEAFF.

The J gene is TRBJ2-2, the V gene TRBV27; D not resolved. CDR1 and CDR2 from the germline V gene are MNHEY and SMNVEV (reference sequence). Between the trimmed V and J ends, which lost 6 bases and 0 bases, there was a span of 8 bases. This CDR3 has 14 amino acids. CDR3 coding DNA: TGTGCCAGCAGATTAGGGTCGAACACCGGGGAGCTGTTTTTT. As protein: CASRLGSNTGELFF.

This chain joins TRBV7-8 and TRBJ2-5, with D unresolved. Between the trimmed V and J ends, which lost 5 bases and 5 bases, there was a span of 12 bases. Per the germline V gene, CDR1 is SGHVS and CDR2 is FQNEAQ. This CDR3 has 13 amino acids. The CDR3: CASSRPSVETQYF. Written as DNA, the CDR3 is TGTGCCAGCAGCAGGCCGTCTGTGGAGACCCAGTACTTC.

This clone was observed a handful of times. The rearrangement joins TRBV9 to TRBJ1-5, with D possibly TRBD1 on 5 matching bases. Germline CDR1 SGDLS, CDR2 YYNGEE. The CDR3 consists of 15 residues. Trimming left V 2 bases short and J 3 bases short, with 12 bases between. The CDR3 loop is CASSVDSALNQPQHF. The CDR3 DNA reads as TGTGCCAGCAGCGTCGACAGTGCTCTCAATCAGCCCCAGCATTTT.

Here the CDR3 reads CASSGNDGTGRSDTQYF. The DNA of the CDR3 is TGTGCCAGCAGTGGAAACGATGGGACAGGTAGATCCGATACGCAGTATTTT. V usage is TRBV25-1 and J usage is TRBJ2-3, with TRBD1 identical over 8 bases. The CDR3 has 17 amino acids. The trim removed 4 bases at V and 6 bases at J, leaving 15 bases unmatched. Germline assignment: CDR1 MGHDK and CDR2 SYGVNS.

This chain joins TRBV14 and TRBJ2-1; 8 bases match TRBD1. V dropped 1 base and J dropped 12; count of bases not matched to a gene: 8. CDR3 length: 14 residues. Looked up from germline, CDR1 is SGHDN and CDR2 is FVKESK. This CDR3 reads CASSQGSRTGMQFF. The DNA for the CDR3 is TGTGCCAGCAGCCAAGGATCCCGGACAGGGATGCAGTTCTTC.

The gene calls are TRBV7-3 and TRBJ2-2, with TRBD2 identical over 8 bases. CDR3 length: 24 residues. V trimming: 1 base; J trimming: 0 bases; junction bases outside the gene matches: 25. Per germline, CDR1 SGHTA and CDR2 FQGTGA. The DNA for the CDR3 is TGTGCCAGCAGCTTAATGGCAGTGGACCTAATAACGAGCGGGGGACGATCGAACACCGGGGAGCTGTTTTTT. Encoded protein: CASSLMAVDLITSGGRSNTGELFF.

The rearrangement joins TRBV5-6 to TRBJ1-6, with a weak D call TRBD1 (6 bases). Between the trimmed V and J ends, which lost 2 bases and 4 bases, there was a span of 7 bases. The CDR3 extends over 14 amino acids. CDR1 is SGHDT and CDR2 is YYEEEE in the germline V gene. For the CDR3, the DNA is TGTGCCAGCAGCTTAGGACAGTATAATTCACCCCTCCACTTT. This gives the protein CASSLGQYNSPLHF.